Below are 10 T cell receptor beta chains sequenced from a single sample in a study of T cells in localized non-small cell lung cancer. Sequencing was performed with immunoSEQ multiplex PCR; in TCRdb, only in-frame clones are kept and a portion is missing. Here the sample spans about 48,000 clones, about 72% being singletons. Sequencing used peripheral blood, obtained before any cancer treatment. These receptors were obtained from a man aged 35 to 69 with stage I squamous cell lung carcinoma.

This chain joins TRBV5-6 and TRBJ1-2, with TRBD1 matching 7 bases. V lost 6 bases and J lost 1; bases outside the gene matches: 9. The CDR3 sequence is 15 residues long. Germline V gene lookup returns CDR1 SGHDT and CDR2 YYEEEE. Here the CDR3 DNA reads TGTGCCAGCATCCTTTTACAGGGGCTTAACTATGGCTACACCTTC. As protein: CASILLQGLNYGYTF.

This clone was recorded a few times. The rearrangement links TRBV6-6 to TRBJ1-2, with a tentative D call TRBD1 (5 bases). Germline V CDR1 and CDR2: MNHNY, SVGAGI (reference sequence). CDR3 length equals 16 residues. Trimming took 3 bases from V and 3 from J, leaving 17 bases between them. The CDR3 DNA is TGTGCCAGCAGTTATGGGTCGCGGGGGACCTACTATGGCTACACCTTC. It yields the protein CASSYGSRGTYYGYTF.

The rearrangement uses TRBV7-2 and TRBJ2-5; no reliable D call. The length of the CDR3 is 15 residues. Trimming removed 2 bases at V and 1 base at J, with 11 bases between. Looked up from germline, CDR1 is SGHTA and CDR2 is FQGNSA. The CDR3 region has the DNA TGTGCCAGCAGCTTAAGCACAGCCATCCAAGAGACCCAGTACTTC. It yields the protein CASSLSTAIQETQYF.

The chain carries TRBV2 and TRBJ1-2; weak D call: TRBD1 (5 bases). CDR3 length: 12 amino acids. Looked up from germline, CDR1 is SNHLY and CDR2 is FYNNEI. Trimming took off 7 bases at V and 8 bases at J, with 14 bases between the two ends. The CDR3 loop reads CASTGAAGGYTF. CDR3 bases: TGTGCCAGCACCGGAGCGGCAGGGGGCTACACCTTC.

The chain is built from TRBV7-2 and TRBJ1-6; no definite D call. CDR1 SGHTA and CDR2 FQGNSA come from the germline V gene. V was clipped by 4 bases and J by 10 bases, with 17 bases between them. The CDR3 runs to 15 residues. The CDR3 region is CASSWDRRESSPLHF. The CDR3 DNA reads as TGTGCCAGCAGCTGGGATCGGAGGGAGTCCTCACCCCTCCACTTT.

J is TRBJ1-3 and V is TRBV6-1, with 9 bases fitting TRBD1. The CDR3 runs 16 residues. The J segment lost 0 bases and the V segment lost 1 base, leaving 1 base of the junction unmatched. Germline V gene data show CDR1 as MNHNS and CDR2 as SASEGT. The CDR3 nucleotides read TGTGCCAGCAGTGAAGGGGGACAGGGCTCTGGAAACACCATATATTTT. Its protein product is CASSEGGQGSGNTIYF.

This clone was seen only once. The chain employs TRBV6-5 and TRBJ1-4, with unresolved D. V lost 8 bases and J 8 bases, leaving 12 bases between the germline ends. Germline CDR1 is MNHEY and CDR2 is SVGAGI. The CDR3 sequence is 12 residues long. The DNA of the CDR3 is TGTGCCAGCGGGCGGCCAAACGAAAAACTGTTTTTT. Translation gives CASGRPNEKLFF.

In DNA, the CDR3 is TGTGCCAGCACCGGGGCTAGCGGTGTAGAGACCCAGTACTTC. Encoded protein: CASTGASGVETQYF. The chain employs TRBV11-2 and TRBJ2-5; 7 bases agree with TRBD2. J gave up 4 bases and V 7 bases, and 9 bases lay outside the gene matches. This CDR3 region has 14 residues. CDR1 is SGHAT, CDR2 FQNNGV, per germline.

The chain uses TRBV27 and TRBJ1-4; TRBD1 agrees at 7 bases. This CDR3 contains 16 residues. In germline, CDR1 is MNHEY, CDR2 SMNVEV (reference sequence). V lost 2 bases to trimming and J lost 0 bases; unmatched junction nucleotides: 3. CDR3 DNA sequence: TGTGCCAGCAGTTTAATAGGGGGCGCAACTAATGAAAAACTGTTTTTT. Translated: CASSLIGGATNEKLFF.

The chain uses TRBV28 and TRBJ1-1, with 7 bases lining up with TRBD1. Looked up from germline, CDR1 is MDHEN and CDR2 is SYDVKM. The CDR3 length is 14 residues. The junction had 4 bases not matched to a gene; V was cut back by 6 bases and J by 0 bases. DNA for the CDR3: TGTGCCAGCAGAGGGGGACAGATGAACACTGAAGCTTTCTTT. Protein product: CASRGGQMNTEAFF. The whole variable domain, filled in from reference TRBV28 and TRBJ1-1, reads DVKVTQSSRYLVKRTGEKVFLECVQDMDHENMFWYRQDPGLGLRLIYFSYDVKMKEKGDIPEGYSVSREKKERFSLILESASTNQTSMYLCASRGGQMNTEAFFGQGTRLTVV.